Below are 27 T cell receptor beta chains sequenced from a single sample in a study of T cells in localized non-small cell lung cancer. Sequencing used immunoSEQ multiplex PCR; TCRdb keeps in-frame clones, though not all of them. The table lists 18,000 or so clones, over 75% of them singletons. Sequenced material: peripheral blood, taken before any cancer treatment. These receptors came from a female donor older than 55 with stage I lung adenocarcinoma.

This clone was detected only a few times. The chain combines TRBV2 with TRBJ1-2; 11 positions agree with TRBD1. Germline assignment: CDR1 SNHLY and CDR2 FYNNEI. This CDR3 contains 14 residues. J was trimmed by 7 bases and V by 5 bases; bases with no gene match: 6. DNA for the CDR3: TGTGCCAGCAGTTCCAGGACAGGGGGCGGTGGCTACACCTTC. Its translation: CASSSRTGGGGYTF.

This clone was observed a few times. Here the CDR3 DNA reads TGCGCCAGCACGGCTGGAGGGGGAGGTTCACCCCTCCACTTT. Its protein product is CASTAGGGGSPLHF. The chain is built from TRBV5-1 and TRBJ1-6; TRBD1 is a possible D gene (6 bases). The CDR3 runs 14 residues. Germline assignment: CDR1 SGHRS and CDR2 YFSETQ. V dropped 6 bases and J dropped 9 bases, with 16 bases sitting between them.

The rearrangement joins TRBV5-1 to TRBJ1-2, with D uncertain. In germline, CDR1 is SGHRS, CDR2 YFSETQ. Deletions cut 1 base from V and 0 bases from J, with 16 bases between. CDR3 length: 17 residues. CDR3 amino acids: CASSLRAPPEANYGYTF. In nucleotides, the CDR3 is TGCGCCAGCAGCTTGAGGGCACCACCCGAAGCTAACTATGGCTACACCTTC.

The chain carries TRBV10-2 and TRBJ2-3; D is perhaps TRBD1 (5 bases). V lost 6 bases and J lost 0, with 7 bases in between. The germline V gene has CDR1 WSHSY and CDR2 SAAADI. This CDR3 comprises 13 residues. CDR3 nucleotides: TGCGCCAGCAGGGGGCAGAGCACAGATACGCAGTATTTT. Amino acid sequence: CASRGQSTDTQYF.

The chain links TRBV2 to TRBJ2-1; TRBD1 aligns across 9 bases. V gave up 8 bases and J gave up 4 bases; unmatched junction bases: 6. CDR1 and CDR2 from the germline V gene are SNHLY and FYNNEI. CDR3 length equals 14 residues. Here the CDR3 reads CASQMGQGYNEQFF. As DNA, the CDR3 is TGTGCCAGCCAGATGGGACAGGGATACAATGAGCAGTTCTTC.

This sequence joins TRBV19 and TRBJ1-1; 7 bases align to TRBD1. V dropped 4 bases and J dropped 11; count of bases not matched to a gene: 10. CDR1 is LNHDA and CDR2 is SQIVND in the germline V gene (reference sequence). The CDR3 extends over 13 amino acids. The CDR3 protein is CASSRGQMGQAFF. The CDR3 nucleotides are TGTGCCAGTAGTAGGGGCCAGATGGGACAGGCTTTCTTT.

This clone was counted once. The genes are TRBV7-2 and TRBJ1-2; tentatively, D is TRBD1 (5 bases). The germline gives CDR1 SGHTA, CDR2 FQGNSA. V was cut by 3 bases and J by 8 bases, with 13 bases left in between. CDR3 length: 13 residues. For the CDR3, the DNA is TGTGCCAGCAGCTTGGTGGCAGGGCAAGGCTACACCTTC. Protein sequence: CASSLVAGQGYTF.

The CDR3 DNA is TGTGCCAGCAGCCACAATAGGACAAGGGAGCAGTATTTT. Its translation: CASSHNRTREQYF. The rearrangement links TRBV7-4 to TRBJ2-3, with D possibly matching TRBD1 (5 bases). The V gene's germline CDR1 is SGHVT and CDR2 SQSDAQ. Trimming took 5 bases from V and 11 from J, leaving 17 bases between them. The CDR3 loop spans 13 amino acids.

The J gene is TRBJ1-2, the V gene TRBV11-2, with 8 bases identical to TRBD1. Per germline, CDR1 SGHAT and CDR2 FQNNGV. This CDR3 spans 15 amino acids. The J segment lost 3 bases and the V segment lost 5 bases, leaving 8 bases of the junction unmatched. The CDR3 coding sequence is TGTGCCAGCAGCCCATCGACAGGGGCCTACTATGGCTACACCTTC. Its translation: CASSPSTGAYYGYTF.

This clone showed up just a few times. The chain uses TRBV6-1 and TRBJ2-7; TRBD2 might be the D (6 bases). Germline V gives CDR1 MNHNS, CDR2 SASEGT. This CDR3 comprises 13 residues. Trimming stripped 11 bases from V and 1 base from J, with 15 bases between. The CDR3 coding sequence is TGTGCCGCCGGCCGGGGGAATTCCTACGAGCAGTACTTC. Encoded protein: CAAGRGNSYEQYF.

The chain employs TRBV2 and TRBJ2-1; D might be TRBD1 or TRBD2, each matching 6 bases. This CDR3 comprises 15 residues. CDR1 and CDR2 (germline): SNHLY, FYNNEI. V was pared by 8 bases and J by 5 bases, with 19 bases between. CDR3 sequence (DNA): TGTGCCAGCTCTGGACTGCAAAGGGGGGACAATGAGCAGTTCTTC. Amino acid sequence: CASSGLQRGDNEQFF.

The gene calls are TRBV7-9 and TRBJ1-2; D gene unclear. Germline CDR1 reads SEHNR; CDR2 reads FQNEAQ (reference sequence). The V gene lost 1 base and the J gene lost 4 bases, with 7 bases spanning the gap. The CDR3 loop spans 13 amino acids. Here the CDR3 DNA reads TGTGCCAGCAGCTTAGACAGTCTCTATGGCTACACCTTC. It yields the protein CASSLDSLYGYTF.

V usage is TRBV7-8 and J usage is TRBJ1-3; D unresolved. V lost 2 bases and J 3 bases, leaving 11 bases between the germline ends. CDR3 length: 15 residues. Per the germline V gene, CDR1 is SGHVS and CDR2 is FQNEAQ. CDR3 sequence: CASSLRREGGNTIYF. For the CDR3, the DNA is TGTGCCAGCAGCTTAAGGAGGGAAGGTGGAAACACCATATATTTT. The complete variable domain, with remaining parts taken from reference TRBV7-8 and TRBJ1-3, reads GAGVSQSPRYKVAKRGQDVALRCDPISGHVSLFWYQQALGQGPEFLTYFQNEAQLDKSGLPSDRFFAERPEGSVSTLKIQRTQQEDSAVYLCASSLRREGGNTIYFGEGSWLTVV.

This clone was found once. The chain joins TRBV9 to TRBJ2-7; D may be TRBD1 (6 bases). V lost 0 bases to trimming and J lost 2 bases, with 9 bases between them. CDR3 length: 14 amino acids. Germline loops: CDR1 SGDLS, CDR2 YYNGEE. CDR3 in amino acids: CASSVAGAAYEQYF. The CDR3 DNA follows: TGTGCCAGCAGCGTAGCAGGGGCGGCCTACGAGCAGTACTTC.

This clone was seen once. This rearrangement joins TRBV6-1 to TRBJ1-1; D unresolved. Germline V CDR1 and CDR2: MNHNS, SASEGT. Trimming removed 6 bases at V and 6 bases at J, with 11 bases between. This CDR3 comprises 12 residues. The CDR3 bases are TGTGCCAGCAGGGACTCGGGCGCTGAAGCTTTCTTT. Amino acid sequence: CASRDSGAEAFF.

The rearrangement uses TRBV6-5 and TRBJ2-1, with 10 bases lining up with TRBD2. V dropped 0 bases and J dropped 10; count of bases not matched to a gene: 6. Looked up from germline, CDR1 is MNHEY and CDR2 is SVGAGI. The CDR3 runs to 15 residues. In DNA form, the CDR3 reads TGTGCCAGCAGTTACTCGACTAGCGGGTATAGCGAGCAGTTCTTC. Translating it yields CASSYSTSGYSEQFF.

This chain uses TRBV10-3 with TRBJ1-3; no definite D call. CDR3 length: 14 residues. CDR1 ENHRY and CDR2 SYGVKD come from the germline V gene. V was shortened by 6 bases and J by 0 bases, with 9 bases between the two germline ends. The CDR3 DNA follows: TGTGCCATCAGGACGCCGAGCTCTGGAAACACCATATATTTT. This codes for CAIRTPSSGNTIYF.

The table lists this clone with a count of one. This sequence joins TRBV7-3 and TRBJ2-1; 10 bases are a match to TRBD1. Losses at the gene ends were 5 bases for V and 1 base for J; bases not matched to a gene: 5. CDR3 length equals 16 residues. Germline V lookup: CDR1 SGHTA, CDR2 FQGTGA. As DNA, the CDR3 is TGTGCCAGCAGCCCAGGGACAGGGGCATCCTACAATGAGCAGTTCTTC. Protein product: CASSPGTGASYNEQFF.

The chain is built from TRBV30 and TRBJ1-2, with D maybe TRBD1 (6 bases). V was pared by 3 bases and J by 2 bases, with 13 bases between. Germline CDR1 reads GTSNPN; CDR2 reads SVGIG (reference sequence). The CDR3 contains 14 residues. The CDR3 spells CAWRSRGANYGYTF. DNA of the CDR3: TGTGCCTGGAGGTCCAGGGGCGCAAACTATGGCTACACCTTC.

The CDR3 region is CASLLNEFNFNEKLFF. Written as DNA, the CDR3 is TGTGCCAGCCTCCTGAACGAATTTAATTTTAATGAAAAACTGTTTTTT. The chain joins TRBV2 to TRBJ1-4; no definite D call. Deletions cut 8 bases from V and 4 bases from J, with 20 bases between. This CDR3 is built from 16 residues. The V gene's germline CDR1 is SNHLY and CDR2 FYNNEI.

The table lists this clone with a few counts. The rearrangement links TRBV10-3 to TRBJ2-5; possible D gene TRBD1, 5 bases. V lost 7 bases to trimming and J lost 2 bases, with 11 bases between them. The CDR3 spans 13 residues. Germline CDR1 reads ENHRY; CDR2 reads SYGVKD. The DNA for the CDR3 is TGTGCCATCAAGGGGCCAGCACAAGAGACCCAGTACTTC. Residues: CAIKGPAQETQYF.

The genes are TRBV4-3 and TRBJ2-2; D gene ambiguous. Looked up from germline, CDR1 is LGHNA and CDR2 is YSLEER. The CDR3 loop spans 14 amino acids. V shed 4 bases and J shed 2 bases, with 8 bases lying between them. The chain's CDR3 is CASSPRHNTGELFF. In DNA, the CDR3 is TGCGCCAGCAGCCCTCGACACAACACCGGGGAGCTGTTTTTT.

The J gene is TRBJ2-5, the V gene TRBV7-8, with a weak D call TRBD2 (7 bases). CDR3 length equals 15 residues. The germline gives CDR1 SGHVS, CDR2 FQNEAQ. Trimming removed 5 bases at V and 6 bases at J, with 19 bases between. The CDR3 loop is CASSTSGGAGQTQYF. The CDR3 DNA follows: TGTGCCAGCAGCACCTCTGGGGGGGCTGGTCAGACCCAGTACTTC.

The chain is built from TRBV5-8 and TRBJ2-2; 8 nucleotides align to TRBD1. V dropped 4 bases and J dropped 5; count of bases not matched to a gene: 7. Germline CDR1 reads SGHTS; CDR2 reads YDEGEE. This CDR3 region has 15 residues. The CDR3 nucleotides are TGTGCCAGCAGCCAAAGGGACAGGTGGACCGGGGAGCTGTTTTTT. It encodes CASSQRDRWTGELFF.

In this sample, this clone turned up a few times. The chain couples TRBV2 to TRBJ1-6; D is ambiguous. There are 13 residues in the CDR3. In germline, CDR1 is SNHLY, CDR2 FYNNEI. The germline V and J ends were trimmed by 2 bases and 10 bases, with 9 bases remaining between them. DNA of the CDR3: TGTGCCAGCAGTGAACGTTATGTCTCACCCCTCCACTTT. This gives the protein CASSERYVSPLHF.

Judged by abundance, this clone is medium-sized. This chain's CDR3 is CASRLSGTPGNTIYF. The DNA for the CDR3 is TGTGCCAGCAGGCTCTCCGGGACACCTGGAAACACCATATATTTT. The chain has TRBV6-5 and TRBJ1-3, with D maybe TRBD1 (6 bases). V lost 6 bases, J lost 2 bases, and 14 bases lay in between. The CDR3 has 15 amino acids. The germline CDR1 and CDR2 sequences are MNHEY and SVGAGI.

The chain has TRBV18 and TRBJ2-7; 11 positions match TRBD1. The CDR3 totals 13 residues. Germline CDR1 KGHSH, CDR2 LQKENI. The J segment lost 7 bases and the V segment lost 3 bases, leaving 2 bases of the junction unmatched. CDR3 sequence: CASSPGTGGEQYF. CDR3 DNA: TGTGCCAGCTCACCCGGGACAGGGGGTGAGCAGTACTTC.